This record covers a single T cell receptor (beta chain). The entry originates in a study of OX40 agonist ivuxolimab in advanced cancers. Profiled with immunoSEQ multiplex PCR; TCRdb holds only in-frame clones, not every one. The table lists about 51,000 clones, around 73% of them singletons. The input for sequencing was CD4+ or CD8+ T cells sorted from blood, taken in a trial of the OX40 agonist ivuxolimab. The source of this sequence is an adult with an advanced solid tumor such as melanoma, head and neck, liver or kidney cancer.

CDR3 residues: CASTPGQGAYEQYF. The CDR3 DNA sequence: TGTGCCAGCACCCCGGGCCAGGGGGCTTACGAGCAGTACTTC. The chain combines TRBV28 with TRBJ2-7, with 8 positions matching TRBD1. CDR3 size: 14 residues. Trimming took 7 bases from V and 4 from J; bases not matched to a gene: 9. Germline assignment: CDR1 MDHEN and CDR2 SYDVKM.